A single sample is the source of the 29 T cell receptor beta chains below, sequenced in a study of blood T cell repertoires in COVID-19. Clones were sequenced by immunoSEQ multiplex PCR, and TCRdb holds only the in-frame ones, with some missing. Found here are approximately 250,000 clones, about 80% of them singletons; the top ten hold roughly 8.6%. Material for sequencing was peripheral blood. The receptors were sampled from a human donor in a cohort sampled during active COVID-19.

The chain uses TRBV6-2 or TRBV6-3 and TRBJ1-5; the D gene is possibly TRBD1 (5 bases). The length of the CDR3 is 17 residues. Deletions cut 2 bases from V and 0 bases from J, with 14 bases between. Germline V gene lookup returns CDR1 MNHEY and CDR2 SVGEGT. The DNA of the CDR3 is TGTGCCAGCAGTTACGTAGGGAGGGGACTTAGCAATCAGCCCCAGCATTTT. Translation: CASSYVGRGLSNQPQHF.

This clone came up once. The V gene is TRBV4-3, the J gene TRBJ1-2; no reliable D call. Germline V CDR1 and CDR2: LGHNA, YSLEER. CDR3 length: 15 residues. V was pared by 2 bases and J by 1 base, with 11 bases between. Written as DNA, the CDR3 is TGCGCCAGCAGCCAAACCAGAATCCTTAACTATGGCTACACCTTC. It translates to CASSQTRILNYGYTF.

The chain links TRBV6-2 or TRBV6-3 to TRBJ2-5; 8 bases are shared with TRBD2. The V and J ends lost 2 bases and 3 bases, in that order; junction bases with no gene match: 5. Germline values: CDR1 MNHEY, CDR2 SVGEGT. The CDR3 runs to 15 residues. Here the CDR3 DNA reads TGTGCCAGCAGTTACCCCGGACTAGCTAAAGAGACCCAGTACTTC. As protein: CASSYPGLAKETQYF.

The rearrangement uses TRBV2 and TRBJ1-2; D is uncertain. With 1 base removed from V and 8 bases from J, the gap between germline ends came to 11 bases. Germline V gene sequence: CDR1 SNHLY, CDR2 FYNNEI. CDR3 size: 13 residues. The CDR3 loop is CASSEDNRRGYTF. Written as DNA, the CDR3 is TGTGCCAGCAGTGAAGATAACAGACGGGGCTACACCTTC.

J is TRBJ2-5 and V is TRBV5-1, with D maybe TRBD1 (6 bases). The CDR3 is 14 residues long. Germline V gene data show CDR1 as SGHRS and CDR2 as YFSETQ. V was pared by 2 bases and J by 2 bases, with 10 bases between. The chain's CDR3 is CASSLQGLQETQYF. The CDR3, as DNA: TGCGCCAGCAGCTTACAGGGTTTGCAAGAGACCCAGTACTTC.

This chain connects TRBV5-1 to TRBJ2-2, with a tentative D call TRBD2 (6 bases). CDR1 and CDR2 from the germline V gene are SGHRS and YFSETQ. CDR3 length: 15 residues. V gave up 1 base and J gave up 6 bases, with 13 bases separating them. CDR3 coding DNA: TGCGCCAGCAGCTTGTGGTCTAGCGCCCCCGGGGAGCTGTTTTTT. Amino acid sequence: CASSLWSSAPGELFF.

The rearrangement uses TRBV21-1 and TRBJ1-1; the table names TRBD1, a call not compared with the DNA. TRBV21-1 is a recognized pseudogene. The CDR3 is 13 residues long. The CDR3 region is CASSPLGATEAFF. DNA for the CDR3: TGTGCCAGCAGCCCCCTGGGGGCCACTGAAGCTTTCTTT.

The chain carries TRBV9 and TRBJ2-1; no clear D. Between the trimmed V and J ends, which lost 4 bases and 2 bases, there was a span of 13 bases. Germline V gives CDR1 SGDLS, CDR2 YYNGEE. The CDR3 runs 15 residues. CDR3 amino acids: CASSLTLETYNEQFF. In DNA, the CDR3 is TGTGCCAGCAGCCTCACCCTTGAGACCTACAATGAGCAGTTCTTC.

The chain is built from TRBV3-1 (or the pseudogene TRBV3-2) and TRBJ1-4; D perhaps matches TRBD1 (6 bases). Trimming took off 4 bases at V and 4 bases at J, with 13 bases between the two ends. Germline V lookup: CDR1 LGHDT, CDR2 YNNKEL (reference sequence). The CDR3 extends over 15 amino acids. The CDR3 coding sequence is TGTGCCAGCAGCCTACTACCAGGGGATAATGAAAAACTGTTTTTT. Its protein is CASSLLPGDNEKLFF.

The chain has TRBV6-5 and TRBJ2-7, with D perhaps matching TRBD1 (6 bases). This CDR3 contains 12 residues. Trimming left V 6 bases short and J 5 bases short, with 11 bases between. Germline lookup yields CDR1 MNHEY and CDR2 SVGAGI. CDR3: CASRKDSHEQYF. The CDR3 nucleotides read TGTGCCAGCAGAAAGGACAGCCACGAGCAGTACTTC.

The chain carries TRBV24-1 and TRBJ2-1; 9 bases are shared with TRBD2. V dropped 5 bases and J dropped 0; count of bases not matched to a gene: 7. CDR3 length equals 17 residues. In germline, CDR1 is KGHDR, CDR2 SFDVKD. The CDR3 protein is CATSANSGRSSYNEQFF. The CDR3 DNA reads TGTGCCACCAGTGCTAATAGCGGGAGAAGCTCCTACAATGAGCAGTTCTTC.

The chain recombines TRBV11-3 with TRBJ1-3; TRBD1 matches 8 bases. The CDR3 is 15 residues long. Trimming at V came to 10 bases and at J to 3 bases, leaving 11 bases not matched to a gene. The V gene's germline CDR1 is SGHNT and CDR2 YENEEA. The CDR3 loop is CAKEQGGLGGNTIYF. CDR3 DNA sequence: TGTGCCAAGGAACAGGGGGGATTAGGTGGAAACACCATATATTTT.

The chain couples TRBV28 to TRBJ1-2; 9 bases are shared with TRBD1. Germline V gene lookup returns CDR1 MDHEN and CDR2 SYDVKM. This CDR3 has 14 residues. V lost 5 bases and J lost 9; bases outside the gene matches: 10. CDR3 sequence reads: CASSPTRDRARYTF. CDR3 DNA sequence: TGTGCCAGCAGTCCAACCCGGGACAGGGCTCGCTACACCTTC.

This clone showed up just once. This chain uses TRBV28 with TRBJ2-6; D is ambiguous. CDR3 length: 13 residues. CDR1 and CDR2 from the germline V gene are MDHEN and SYDVKM. The V end lost 6 bases, the J end lost 3 bases, and 6 bases lay between the germline ends. In nucleotides, the CDR3 is TGTGCCAGCAGGCGAGATGGGGCCAACGTCCTGACTTTC. Translated, it gives CASRRDGANVLTF.

In the case of this clone: The same CDR3 is also encoded by other DNA sequences in this sample. The chain couples TRBV11-2 to TRBJ1-3, with 7 bases matching TRBD1. The ends lost 5 bases at V and 2 bases at J; junction bases unmatched: 3. The CDR3 is 14 amino acids. Germline CDR1 SGHAT, CDR2 FQNNGV. The CDR3 here is CASSRTGAGNTIYF. As DNA, the CDR3 is TGTGCCAGCAGCCGTACAGGGGCTGGAAACACCATATATTTT.

V and J are TRBV7-8 and TRBJ2-3; 8 bases map to TRBD2. J gave up 4 bases and V 4 bases, and 13 bases lay outside the gene matches. The CDR3 consists of 17 residues. Germline V CDR1 and CDR2: SGHVS, FQNEAQ. The CDR3 region is CASSSKHGGAGSDTQYF. The CDR3 bases are TGTGCCAGCAGCTCCAAACACGGGGGGGCCGGGTCAGATACGCAGTATTTT.

The chain uses TRBV5-5 and TRBJ1-5, with D possibly TRBD1 on 5 matching bases. Germline V gene data show CDR1 as SGHKS and CDR2 as YYEKEE (reference sequence). CDR3 length: 13 amino acids. Trimming removed 1 base from V and 6 bases from J, with 8 bases in between. As DNA, the CDR3 is TGTGCCAGCAGCTTGAGGCAGGGTCAGCCCCAGCATTTT. It codes for CASSLRQGQPQHF.

The gene calls are TRBV7-2 and TRBJ2-2; D gene uncertain. Germline V CDR1 and CDR2: SGHTA, FQGNSA. Trimming cost V 3 bases and J 3 bases, with 5 bases left between them. This CDR3 has 13 amino acids. CDR3 region: CASSFRYTGELFF. CDR3 sequence (DNA): TGTGCCAGCAGCTTCAGGTACACCGGGGAGCTGTTTTTT.

The chain joins TRBV29-1 to TRBJ2-1; TRBD1 matches 11 bases. The CDR3 is made up of 13 amino acids. The trim removed 6 bases at V and 9 bases at J, leaving 7 bases unmatched. CDR1 and CDR2 from the germline V gene are SQVTM and ANQGSEA. This CDR3 is CSVAGTGGGEQFF. Here the CDR3 DNA reads TGCAGCGTGGCCGGGACAGGGGGTGGTGAGCAGTTCTTC.

This sequence joins TRBV10-2 and TRBJ2-3; weak D call: TRBD1 (7 bases). This CDR3 has 11 amino acids. Between the trimmed V and J ends, which lost 7 bases and 10 bases, there was a span of 12 bases. The germline gives CDR1 WSHSY, CDR2 SAAADI. CDR3 loop: CASTQGGSQYF. For the CDR3, the DNA is TGCGCCAGCACTCAGGGGGGTTCGCAGTATTTT.

The table lists this clone with a few counts. V and J are TRBV4-1 and TRBJ1-6; D is possibly TRBD1 (5 bases). This CDR3 is 17 amino acids long. Trimming removed 4 bases at V and 5 bases at J, with 18 bases between. Germline V gene sequence: CDR1 MGHRA, CDR2 YSYEKL. CDR3 residues: CASSRQTGGGNNSPLHF. CDR3 in DNA: TGCGCCAGCAGCCGTCAAACAGGTGGGGGGAATAATTCACCCCTCCACTTT.

This clone was detected a few times. This rearrangement joins TRBV9 to TRBJ2-1, with 16 positions matching TRBD2. This CDR3 has 14 amino acids. CDR1 SGDLS and CDR2 YYNGEE come from the germline V gene. V gave up 2 bases and J gave up 14 bases; unmatched junction bases: 4. The DNA of the CDR3 is TGTGCCAGCAGCGTCGGGACTAGCGGGAGGGCCGAGTTCTTC. This sequence encodes CASSVGTSGRAEFF.

This rearrangement joins TRBV11-3 to TRBJ2-1, with a possible D match to TRBD2 (6 bases). The V end lost 1 base, the J end lost 7 bases, and 11 bases lay between the germline ends. Germline CDR1 and CDR2: SGHNT and YENEEA. The CDR3 contains 14 residues. The DNA for the CDR3 is TGTGCCAGCAGCTTAGGATTGGGGGGTAATGAGCAGTTCTTC. Translated, it gives CASSLGLGGNEQFF.

The chain employs TRBV29-1 and TRBJ1-4; TRBD1 matches 8 bases. In germline, CDR1 is SQVTM, CDR2 ANQGSEA. The CDR3 loop spans 15 amino acids. Losses at the gene ends were 6 bases for V and 10 bases for J; bases not matched to a gene: 16. The CDR3 sequence is CSVQAGGGTRGKLFF. The DNA for the CDR3 is TGCAGCGTGCAAGCAGGGGGCGGTACGCGCGGAAAACTGTTTTTT.

V is TRBV5-1 and J is TRBJ1-1; a possible D gene is TRBD1 (5 bases). The CDR3 is made up of 13 amino acids. The ends were cut back, 5 bases at V and 1 base at J, with 9 bases in the middle. The germline gives CDR1 SGHRS, CDR2 YFSETQ. The CDR3 here is CASRLQGNTEAFF. In DNA, the CDR3 is TGCGCCAGCAGATTGCAGGGGAACACTGAAGCTTTCTTT.

The chain recombines TRBV2 with TRBJ2-7; D gene unclear. This CDR3 region has 11 residues. The germline V and J ends were trimmed by 6 bases and 3 bases, with 6 bases remaining between them. Germline V lookup: CDR1 SNHLY, CDR2 FYNNEI. CDR3 nucleotides: TGTGCCAGCAGACAAGTCTACGAGCAGTACTTC. Translated: CASRQVYEQYF.

V gene TRBV25-1 combines with J gene TRBJ1-5; possible D gene TRBD1, 5 bases. From germline, CDR1 is MGHDK and CDR2 SYGVNS. Trimming shortened V by 3 bases and J by 6 bases, and 12 bases separated the two germline ends. The CDR3 extends over 14 amino acids. CDR3 in amino acids: CASSDGGSTQPQHF. The CDR3 DNA sequence: TGTGCCAGCAGTGATGGGGGGTCTACTCAGCCCCAGCATTTT.

The gene calls are TRBV9 and TRBJ1-2; 10 bases match TRBD1. The CDR3 is made up of 13 amino acids. Germline CDR1 and CDR2: SGDLS and YYNGEE. The ends lost 4 bases at V and 7 bases at J; junction bases unmatched: 4. CDR3 amino acids: CASSTRQGAGYTF. CDR3 nucleotide sequence: TGTGCCAGCAGCACCCGACAGGGGGCTGGCTACACCTTC.

The CDR3 sequence is CASSPLGQGSTDTQYF. CDR3 sequence (DNA): TGTGCCAGCTCACCACTAGGACAGGGAAGCACAGATACGCAGTATTTT. The chain has TRBV18 and TRBJ2-3, with 8 bases lining up with TRBD1. CDR1 is KGHSH, CDR2 LQKENI, per germline. The CDR3 sequence is 16 residues long. After removal of 1 base from V and 0 bases from J, the junction contained 3 bases not matched to a gene.